This T cell receptor (beta chain) originates from a study of blood T cell repertoires in COVID-19. Overall study context: The United States, Italy and Spain were the sources of the acute and convalescent COVID-19 samples. T cells, B-cell-depleted T cells, or PBMCs supplied cDNA or gDNA.

As handled by the study authors: Reference gene primer amplification gave estimated nucleated cell counts. Assay: immunoSEQ multiplex PCR; the TCRdb copy retains only in-frame clones and omits some. V, J and clone size are taken as reported in that table, and D and trimming were inferred from the DNA itself. Counted here are roughly 250,000 clones, more than 65% occurring once; the ten biggest clones make up around 16%. The V and J ends lost 5 bases and 4 bases, in that order; junction bases with no gene match: 7. Germline V lookup: CDR1 SGHTA, CDR2 FQGTGA. This CDR3 spans 15 amino acids. V usage is TRBV7-3 and J usage is TRBJ1-3, with 8 bases fitting TRBD1. The TCR comes from a person aged 65 to 85 with COVID-19, enrolled during active disease. The sample comprised peripheral blood. This CDR3 reads CASSTQGARGNTIYF. As DNA, the CDR3 is TGTGCCAGCAGCACCCAGGGGGCGCGAGGAAACACCATATATTTT.